This T cell receptor beta chain emerged from a study of cytomegalovirus exposure and HLA in healthy donors. Whole-study context: Early on, a data release was issued that held some 91 million unique TCRs from HLA-typed donors.

Study-wide results and limits: Cytomegalovirus status was reportedly diagnosed by the classifier with high specificity and sensitivity. It was approximately 150 TCR beta chains that were listed as cytomegalovirus-associated.

Both 60 Vbeta primers and 13 Jbeta primers went into the PCR. Method: immunoSEQ multiplex PCR; TCRdb's copy keeps in-frame clones and lacks some. The sample comprises approximately 100,000 clones, around two thirds of which are singletons, and 3.5% to 4% rests with the top ten. This clone has more than one count but fewer than ten. Its antigen remains unidentified. CDR1 is MGHDK, CDR2 SYGVNS, per germline. V was pared by 7 bases and J by 3 bases, with 5 bases of the junction left unmatched. This CDR3 is 13 amino acids long. The TCR originated in a man aged 25 to 45 in good health and CMV-seropositive. This chain links TRBV25-1 with TRBJ2-7; 8 positions agree with TRBD1. Sequencing was done on a sample of PBMCs. The CDR3 DNA reads as TGTGCCAGCAATCCGGGACAGGTCTACGAGCAGTACTTC. Encoded protein: CASNPGQVYEQYF.